These 30 T cell receptor beta chains were sequenced from one sample in a study of T cell repertoires in cytomegalovirus infection. Their target antigens are unknown. Each CDR3 protein gets one entry after TCRdb re-called the reads with MiXCR. Of about 24,000 distinct CDR3 sequences listed, approximately 22% were seen once; the top ten hold about 90%. The starting material was CD8+ T cells from cultured PBMCs, obtained from culture after CMV antigen stimulation. The receptors stem from a human donor in good health (CMV status not recorded). Some clones in this sample may be carry-over from other donors' samples.

At least ten counts were recorded for this clonotype. V and J are TRBV6-1 and TRBJ1-5; D is undetermined. Germline CDR1 is MNHNS and CDR2 is SASEGT. The CDR3 length is 11 residues. With 6 bases removed from V and 7 bases from J, the gap between germline ends came to 7 bases. The DNA for the CDR3 is TGTGCCAGCAGAGATACACAGCCCCAGCATTTT. It yields the protein CASRDTQPQHF.

This clonotype was detected a few times. This chain joins TRBV6-1 and TRBJ1-1; D not certain. Germline CDR1 is MNHNS and CDR2 is SASEGT. The V and J ends lost 6 bases and 1 base respectively, with 0 bases between them. This CDR3 contains 10 residues. CDR3 coding DNA: TGTGCCAGCAGGAACACTGAAGCTTTCTTT. The encoded protein is CASRNTEAFF.

This clonotype showed up many times. The V call is TRBV19, the J call TRBJ2-2, with D unresolved. CDR1 is LNHDA, CDR2 SQIVND, per germline (reference sequence). This CDR3 has 13 residues. Deletions cut 5 bases from V and 6 bases from J, with 10 bases between. In DNA, the CDR3 is TGTGCCAGTAGTTTAAATTTAGCCGGGGAGCTGTTTTTT. Residues: CASSLNLAGELFF.

Only a few counts were recorded for this clonotype. This sequence joins TRBV2 and TRBJ2-1; D may be TRBD2 (5 bases). CDR1 and CDR2 (germline): SNHLY, FYNNEI. This CDR3 is built from 16 residues. V lost 2 bases and J 5 bases, leaving 16 bases between the germline ends. The CDR3 region has the DNA TGTGCCAGCAGTGAAAGTGCTAGCCCTATGGACAATGAGCAGTTCTTC. This translates into CASSESASPMDNEQFF.

The V and J genes are TRBV19 and TRBJ2-7; 11 nucleotides match TRBD1. The germline V gene has CDR1 LNHDA and CDR2 SQIVND (reference sequence). The CDR3 is 15 amino acids. Trimming at V came to 4 bases and at J to 1 base, leaving 3 bases not matched to a gene. CDR3: CASSSGQGASYEQYF. DNA of the CDR3: TGTGCCAGTAGTAGCGGACAGGGGGCATCCTACGAGCAGTACTTC.

The sample holds many counts of this clonotype. The chain employs TRBV11-3 and TRBJ2-3; no reliable D call. The germline gives CDR1 SGHNT, CDR2 YENEEA. Trimming took 5 bases from V and 2 from J, leaving 11 bases between them. The CDR3 is 14 amino acids. CDR3 sequence: CASSRTGPTDTQYF. DNA of the CDR3: TGTGCCAGCAGCCGCACTGGTCCCACAGATACGCAGTATTTT.

The chain is built from TRBV6-1 and TRBJ1-5; D possibly corresponds to TRBD1 (6 bases). Germline assignment: CDR1 MNHNS and CDR2 SASEGT. V was trimmed by 6 bases and J by 3 bases, leaving 18 bases between them. The CDR3 has 16 amino acids. The DNA of the CDR3 is TGTGCCAGCAGCGCAGGGGTGGGGGACCTCAATCAGCCCCAGCATTTT. Residues: CASSAGVGDLNQPQHF.

In its sample, this clonotype was seen a few times. CDR3 sequence: CASSPSGGAIDTQYF. The CDR3 nucleotides read TGTGCCAGCAGCCCGAGCGGGGGGGCGATAGATACGCAGTATTTT. The rearrangement links TRBV7-2 to TRBJ2-3; the match to TRBD2 covers 10 bases. The trim removed 5 bases at V and 5 bases at J, leaving 7 bases unmatched. Per the germline V gene, CDR1 is SGHTA and CDR2 is FQGNSA. The CDR3 has 15 residues.

This chain joins TRBV12-3 or TRBV12-4 and TRBJ1-2, with 8 nucleotides matching TRBD1. This CDR3 is built from 13 residues. V was pared by 5 bases and J by 7 bases, with 6 bases of the junction left unmatched. CDR3 sequence (DNA): TGTGCCAGCAGTCATGGACAGGGAACTGGCTACACCTTC. Protein sequence: CASSHGQGTGYTF.

This chain links TRBV11-2 with TRBJ2-7; tentatively, D is TRBD2 (5 bases). The CDR3 has 15 residues. In germline, CDR1 is SGHAT, CDR2 FQNNGV. V lost 1 base, J lost 5 bases, and 15 bases lay in between. DNA for the CDR3: TGTGCCAGCAGCTTAGTGTCCGGGCATAGCGACGAGCAGTACTTC. As protein: CASSLVSGHSDEQYF.

Many counts were recorded for this clonotype. V usage is TRBV7-6 and J usage is TRBJ2-3; perhaps TRBD2 as D (7 bases). V lost 3 bases and J lost 3, with 13 bases in between. CDR3 size: 15 residues. The germline gives CDR1 SGHVS, CDR2 FNYEAQ. CDR3 bases: TGTGCCAGCAGCTTGGCGGGGGCCGGTACAGATACGCAGTATTTT. It specifies CASSLAGAGTDTQYF.

This clonotype was observed a handful of times. This chain uses TRBV6-6 with TRBJ1-2, with 8 bases matching TRBD1. The CDR3 is 16 residues long. The junction had 9 bases not matched to a gene; V was cut back by 0 bases and J by 6 bases. The germline V gene has CDR1 MNHNY and CDR2 SVGAGI (reference sequence). The CDR3 protein is CASSYSSRGHANGYTF. In nucleotides, the CDR3 is TGTGCCAGCAGTTACTCGAGCAGGGGGCATGCCAATGGCTACACCTTC.

In its sample, this clonotype was seen many times. The chain joins TRBV6-1 to TRBJ2-5, with TRBD1 as a possible D gene (6 bases). The CDR3 is 16 residues long. Germline V CDR1 and CDR2: MNHNS, SASEGT. Trimming pared 7 bases from V and 0 bases from J, leaving 18 bases between. The CDR3 sequence is CASTAGAGPYQETQYF. CDR3 in DNA: TGTGCCAGCACCGCAGGGGCAGGGCCATACCAAGAGACCCAGTACTTC.

This chain uses TRBV19 with TRBJ1-4; no clear D. V lost 5 bases and J 0 bases, leaving 10 bases between the germline ends. In germline, CDR1 is LNHDA, CDR2 SQIVND (reference sequence). This CDR3 contains 15 residues. Here the CDR3 reads CASSGQAATNEKLFF. DNA for the CDR3: TGTGCCAGTAGTGGGCAGGCTGCAACTAATGAAAAACTGTTTTTT.

This clonotype has at least ten counts. The J gene is TRBJ1-2, the V gene TRBV5-6; 7 positions agree with TRBD1. From germline, CDR1 is SGHDT and CDR2 YYEEEE. CDR3 length: 13 residues. The V and J ends lost 4 bases and 2 bases, in that order; junction bases with no gene match: 2. The CDR3 region is CASSQDRNYGYTF. CDR3 in DNA: TGTGCCAGCAGCCAGGACAGGAACTATGGCTACACCTTC.

The table lists this clonotype with many counts. V is TRBV27 and J is TRBJ2-7; D remains unclear. The CDR3 spans 13 residues. V was pared by 5 bases and J by 7 bases, with 15 bases between. From germline, CDR1 is MNHEY and CDR2 SMNVEV (reference sequence). CDR3 sequence: CASSIGRAMEQYF. The CDR3 bases are TGTGCCAGCAGTATTGGCCGGGCCATGGAGCAGTACTTC.

In its sample, this clonotype was seen many times. The chain links TRBV7-2 to TRBJ1-6, with D hard to call. V shed 4 bases and J shed 2 bases, with 0 bases lying between them. The CDR3 is made up of 12 amino acids. Germline V lookup: CDR1 SGHTA, CDR2 FQGNSA. The CDR3 here is CASSSYNSPLHF. The CDR3 bases are TGTGCCAGCAGCTCCTATAATTCACCCCTCCACTTT.

The chain recombines TRBV5-1 with TRBJ2-7, with a weak D call TRBD1 (6 bases). Germline V CDR1 and CDR2: SGHRS, YFSETQ. V gave up 4 bases and J gave up 2 bases, with 16 bases separating them. The CDR3 spans 15 residues. CDR3 amino acids: CASSLGQGTPYEQYF. The DNA of the CDR3 is TGCGCCAGCAGCCTGGGGCAGGGGACCCCCTACGAGCAGTACTTC.

There are a few counts of this clonotype. The V and J genes are TRBV19 and TRBJ1-2, with TRBD1 matching 7 bases. The V gene end was trimmed by 5 bases and the J gene end by 7 bases; junction bases not matched to a gene: 4. In germline, CDR1 is LNHDA, CDR2 SQIVND (reference sequence). The CDR3 length is 12 residues. DNA for the CDR3: TGTGCCAGTAGTCCAGGACAGGTTGGCTACACCTTC. Its translation: CASSPGQVGYTF.

This clonotype was detected many times. CDR3 sequence reads: CASSPDSTSNSPLHF. The DNA of the CDR3 is TGTGCCAGCAGCCCAGACAGTACCTCAAATTCACCCCTCCACTTT. The genes are TRBV14 and TRBJ1-6; possible D gene TRBD1, 5 bases. The length of the CDR3 is 15 residues. Trimming took off 4 bases at V and 7 bases at J, with 14 bases between the two ends. Per the germline V gene, CDR1 is SGHDN and CDR2 is FVKESK.

This clonotype was seen ten or more times. This chain links TRBV7-2 with TRBJ2-7; the match to TRBD1 covers 9 bases. The CDR3 is 15 residues long. Germline V gene data show CDR1 as SGHTA and CDR2 as FQGNSA. V gave up 6 bases and J gave up 6 bases; unmatched junction bases: 12. The CDR3 protein is CASRPGGQGLSEQYF. The CDR3 DNA reads TGTGCCAGCAGACCCGGGGGACAGGGCCTTTCCGAGCAGTACTTC. Full variable domain (remainder filled in from reference TRBV7-2 and TRBJ2-7): GAGVSQSPSNKVTEKGKDVELRCDPISGHTALYWYRQSLGQGLEFLIYFQGNSAPDKSGLPSDRFSAERTGGSVSTLTIQRTQQEDSAVYLCASRPGGQGLSEQYFGPGTRLTVT.

J is TRBJ2-1 and V is TRBV27; possible D gene TRBD1, 5 bases. V lost 0 bases to trimming and J lost 8 bases, with 11 bases between them. The CDR3 length is 14 residues. In germline, CDR1 is MNHEY, CDR2 SMNVEV (reference sequence). CDR3 in amino acids: CASSLSARVYEQFF. The CDR3 DNA reads as TGTGCCAGCAGTTTATCCGCCAGGGTATATGAGCAGTTCTTC.

This clonotype occurred a few times. The gene calls are TRBV7-8 and TRBJ2-3; D ambiguous. Germline V lookup: CDR1 SGHVS, CDR2 FQNEAQ. The CDR3 has 16 residues. Trimming took 1 base from V and 3 from J, leaving 14 bases between them. The CDR3 here is CASSLVGLVGTDTQYF. DNA of the CDR3: TGTGCCAGCAGCTTAGTAGGATTGGTAGGGACAGATACGCAGTATTTT.

The chain is built from TRBV12-3 or TRBV12-4 and TRBJ2-2; D call uncertain. CDR3 length: 14 amino acids. Trimming left V 2 bases short and J 1 base short, with 5 bases between. This CDR3 reads CASSLSRNTGELFF. The CDR3 bases are TGTGCCAGCAGTTTAAGTAGGAACACCGGGGAGCTGTTTTTT.

V is TRBV5-6 and J is TRBJ1-1; the D gene is possibly TRBD1 (5 bases). The CDR3 is 13 amino acids. V lost 4 bases to trimming and J lost 1 base, with 8 bases between them. Germline-derived CDR1 and CDR2 are SGHDT and YYEEEE. This CDR3 is CASSTGPNTEAFF. DNA for the CDR3: TGTGCCAGCAGCACAGGACCGAACACTGAAGCTTTCTTT.

This clonotype has more than one count but fewer than ten. V and J are TRBV19 and TRBJ1-1; TRBD1 aligns across 10 bases. The CDR3 runs to 16 residues. The germline V gene has CDR1 LNHDA and CDR2 SQIVND (reference sequence). The V gene end was trimmed by 5 bases and the J gene end by 5 bases; junction bases not matched to a gene: 11. Here the CDR3 reads CASSVTGGWSRTEAFF. CDR3 in DNA: TGTGCCAGTAGTGTGACAGGGGGCTGGAGTAGGACTGAAGCTTTCTTT.

This clonotype was picked up one time. CDR3 protein: CASSPWGDSATNEKLFF. As DNA, the CDR3 is TGCGCCAGCAGCCCCTGGGGGGATTCCGCAACTAATGAAAAACTGTTTTTT. The chain links TRBV4-1 to TRBJ1-4; D perhaps matches TRBD1 (5 bases). Germline loops: CDR1 MGHRA, CDR2 YSYEKL. Trimming removed 4 bases from V and 0 bases from J, with 15 bases in between. This CDR3 comprises 17 residues.

This clonotype occurred a few times. This rearrangement joins TRBV29-1 to TRBJ2-5, with a possible D match to TRBD1 (6 bases). The germline V gene has CDR1 SQVTM and CDR2 ANQGSEA. Trimming cost V 2 bases and J 2 bases, with 21 bases left between them. The CDR3 has 17 residues. CDR3 DNA sequence: TGCAGCGTTGAACCCTACATGTACAGGGATTATCAAGAGACCCAGTACTTC. This encodes CSVEPYMYRDYQETQYF.

In this sample, this clonotype turned up a few times. The chain employs TRBV4-1 and TRBJ1-5; D is perhaps TRBD1 (6 bases). The V and J ends lost 4 bases and 0 bases respectively, with 10 bases between them. The CDR3 sequence is 15 residues long. The germline V gene has CDR1 MGHRA and CDR2 YSYEKL. In DNA, the CDR3 is TGCGCCAGCAGCCCCAGGACAGTTAGCAATCAGCCCCAGCATTTT. Protein: CASSPRTVSNQPQHF.

Regarding this clonotype: A much larger clone lies a single base off, so this may be a read error. V gene TRBV7-2 combines with J gene TRBJ2-1; no firm D call. The germline gives CDR1 SGHTA, CDR2 FQGNSA. With 5 bases removed from V and 3 bases from J, the gap between germline ends came to 20 bases. This CDR3 contains 17 residues. CDR3 sequence (DNA): TGTGCCAGCAGCCCCCTCTGGGCTCTGAGCTGCTACAATGAGCAGTTCTTC. Its protein product is CASSPLWALSCYNEQFF.